This T cell receptor beta chain was recovered during a study of cytomegalovirus exposure and HLA in healthy donors. This CDR3 comprises 15 residues. Per germline, CDR1 MNHNS and CDR2 SASEGT. V dropped 8 bases and J dropped 0 bases, with 17 bases sitting between them. Primers: 60 Vbeta forward and 13 Jbeta reverse. Only in-frame clones appear in the TCRdb table, and some are missing; sequencing was by immunoSEQ multiplex PCR. The repertoire holds 150,000 to 200,000 clones, with around 68% as singletons. The table lists this clone with a few counts. The TCR originated in a man aged 45-65 years in good health and CMV-seronegative. The specimen was PBMCs. The chain links TRBV6-1 to TRBJ2-7; D unclear. Written as DNA, the CDR3 is TGTGCCAGCCGGTTAGTTTACCTCTCCTCCTACGAGCAGTACTTC. Residues: CASRLVYLSSYEQYF.